One and the same sample provided the 15 T cell receptor beta chains below, sequenced in a study of spatial heterogeneity in lung cancer. TCRdb reprocessed the 5' RACE reads with MiXCR, giving one entry per CDR3 protein. The sample yields about 9,100 distinct CDR3 sequences, 6.3% seen once. Study results and caveats: For expanded intratumoral alpha and beta TCRs, counts tracked tumor mutation counts.

The antigens these receptors bind are not known. The time point: sample taken at primary tumor resection. This specimen consisted of lung tumor tissue, obtained at surgery. The receptors were gathered from a female donor with early-stage non-small cell lung cancer.

By share, this clonotype counts as medium-sized (0.01 to 0.1%). The rearrangement uses TRBV28 and TRBJ1-2, with a possible D match to TRBD1 (5 bases). The CDR3 is 13 amino acids. The germline V and J ends were trimmed by 3 bases and 3 bases, with 8 bases remaining between them. Germline V CDR1 and CDR2: MDHEN, SYDVKM. The CDR3 nucleotides are TGTGCCAGCAGTTTCGGGGACCACTATGGCTACACCTTC. Protein sequence: CASSFGDHYGYTF.

This clonotype turned up a few times. J is TRBJ1-3 and V is TRBV28; D gene uncertain. The CDR3 sequence is 13 residues long. The V end was cut by 3 bases, the J end by 8 bases, with 11 bases between. The germline V gene has CDR1 MDHEN and CDR2 SYDVKM. The CDR3 region is CASSFPGEDTIYF. The CDR3 DNA reads TGTGCCAGCAGTTTCCCCGGAGAGGACACCATATATTTT.

This clonotype qualifies as medium-sized. The rearrangement joins TRBV4-2 to TRBJ2-7; 13 nucleotides agree with TRBD2. Looked up from germline, CDR1 is LGHNA and CDR2 is YNFKEQ. The trim removed 3 bases at V and 6 bases at J, leaving 17 bases unmatched. This CDR3 has 19 residues. CDR3 coding DNA: TGTGCCAGCAGCCATTTACACGTGGGCCCCGGGACTAGCGGGATCGAGCAGTACTTC. Amino acid sequence: CASSHLHVGPGTSGIEQYF.

Points on this clonotype: The conserved phenylalanine or tryptophan normally closing the CDR3 is absent here, so this likely arose from a read error. V gene TRBV9 combines with J gene TRBJ1-4; D is perhaps TRBD1 (5 bases). The germline CDR1 and CDR2 sequences are SGDLS and YYNGEE. The V and J ends lost 0 bases and 10 bases respectively, with 13 bases between them. The CDR3 is 14 residues long. Written as DNA, the CDR3 is TGTGCCAGCAGCGTAGAACGGGACCCGAGAAAACTGTTTTCT. Its protein is CASSVERDPRKLFS.

By share of the sample, this clonotype is medium-sized. The chain couples TRBV6-2 or TRBV6-3 to TRBJ1-5; 7 bases agree with TRBD1. Germline trimming cut 6 bases from V and 2 bases from J; bases unmatched to any gene: 16. Germline loops: CDR1 MNHEY, CDR2 SVGEGT. The CDR3 has 18 amino acids. CDR3 nucleotide sequence: TGTGCCAGCAGCCCCCGGCGAACAGGGGCAGGTGGCAATCAGCCCCAGCATTTT. Protein product: CASSPRRTGAGGNQPQHF.

This clonotype is labeled as medium-sized. This rearrangement joins TRBV28 to TRBJ2-1; D remains unclear. V was clipped by 3 bases and J by 8 bases, with 17 bases between them. The germline gives CDR1 MDHEN, CDR2 SYDVKM. The CDR3 length is 15 residues. The CDR3: CASSLASPPMYEQFF. DNA of the CDR3: TGTGCCAGCAGTTTGGCCAGCCCTCCCATGTATGAGCAGTTCTTC.

At least ten counts were recorded for this clonotype. V is TRBV7-2 and J is TRBJ1-6; 8 positions agree with TRBD1. The CDR3 totals 14 residues. Germline CDR1 and CDR2: SGHTA and FQGNSA. With 7 bases clipped from V and 9 bases from J, the junction kept 8 bases outside the gene matches. CDR3 loop: CASNQGQGASPLHF. The DNA of the CDR3 is TGTGCCAGCAACCAAGGACAGGGTGCTTCACCCCTCCACTTT.

This clonotype came up many times. The CDR3: CASSLEGGSNSPLHF. For the CDR3, the DNA is TGCGCCAGCAGCTTGGAGGGGGGAAGTAATTCACCCCTCCACTTT. This rearrangement joins TRBV5-1 to TRBJ1-6; D perhaps matches TRBD1 (6 bases). The CDR3 contains 15 residues. Germline CDR1 reads SGHRS; CDR2 reads YFSETQ. Deletions cut 0 bases from V and 6 bases from J, with 10 bases between.

By its share, this clonotype is medium-sized. This chain joins TRBV4-3 and TRBJ1-1; D may be TRBD1 (6 bases). Germline CDR1 and CDR2: LGHNA and YSLEER. Between the trimmed V and J ends, which lost 2 bases and 4 bases, there was a span of 8 bases. CDR3 length equals 13 residues. The CDR3 here is CASSQQGSTEAFF. As DNA, the CDR3 is TGCGCCAGCAGCCAACAGGGGAGCACTGAAGCTTTCTTT.

This clonotype has ten or more counts. V and J are TRBV20-1 and TRBJ1-2, with unresolved D. V was shortened by 6 bases and J by 4 bases, with 18 bases between the two germline ends. Germline loops: CDR1 DFQATT, CDR2 SNEGSKA (reference sequence). There are 14 residues in the CDR3. The CDR3 DNA follows: TGCAGTGCCTGGACCGGGAAGCCCCCCTATGGCTACACCTTC. Protein: CSAWTGKPPYGYTF.

This clonotype is classed as medium-sized. The genes are TRBV7-2 and TRBJ1-5; 8 bases map to TRBD1. This CDR3 has 17 amino acids. V trimming: 0 bases; J trimming: 4 bases; junction bases outside the gene matches: 8. Germline loops: CDR1 SGHTA, CDR2 FQGNSA. CDR3 DNA sequence: TGTGCCAGCAGCTTAGCGGGTCAGGGGGCTCCAAATCAGCCCCAGCATTTT. This gives the protein CASSLAGQGAPNQPQHF.

This clonotype has ten or more counts. The CDR3 sequence is CASSLRDQRETQYF. The CDR3 coding sequence is TGTGCCAGCAGCTTGCGGGACCAGCGGGAGACCCAGTACTTC. The chain links TRBV5-5 to TRBJ2-5; D possibly uses TRBD1 or TRBD2 (5 bases each). The V and J ends lost 1 base and 5 bases respectively, with 12 bases between them. CDR3 length equals 14 residues. Germline CDR1 is SGHKS and CDR2 is YYEKEE (reference sequence).

This clonotype was recorded many times. The rearrangement joins TRBV6-5 to TRBJ1-2; TRBD1 is a possible D gene (5 bases). The CDR3 loop spans 12 amino acids. Germline loops: CDR1 MNHEY, CDR2 SVGAGI. Trimming took off 4 bases at V and 5 bases at J, with 8 bases between the two ends. CDR3 protein: CASSFQGYGYTF. In nucleotides, the CDR3 is TGTGCCAGCAGTTTTCAGGGTTATGGCTACACCTTC.

The table lists this clonotype with a few counts. J is TRBJ2-5 and V is TRBV4-3; D is unresolved. Trimming removed 0 bases at V and 5 bases at J, with 13 bases between. Germline-derived CDR1 and CDR2 are LGHNA and YSLEER. The length of the CDR3 is 15 residues. CDR3 loop: CASSQDFSGVETQYF. In nucleotides, the CDR3 is TGCGCCAGCAGCCAAGACTTCTCCGGTGTTGAGACCCAGTACTTC.

This clonotype is categorized as medium-sized (0.01 to 0.1%). The V gene is TRBV6-4, the J gene TRBJ2-2; D remains unclear. CDR3 length: 13 residues. Germline loops: CDR1 MRHNA, CDR2 SNTAGT. V lost 3 bases, J lost 3 bases, and 5 bases lay in between. The CDR3 spells CASSDGDTGELFF. The CDR3 DNA reads TGTGCCAGCAGTGATGGGGACACCGGGGAGCTGTTTTTT.